Following are 2 T cell receptor beta chains from one sample sequenced in a study of T-cell reconstitution after alpha-beta-depleted transplantation in children. The TCRbeta library was prepared with unique molecular identifiers. TCRdb independently ran MiXCR on the PCR reads; one entry per CDR3 protein. The repertoire holds 220,000 or so distinct CDR3 sequences, with roughly 8.2% as singletons. The sequencing used PBMCs, mostly from graft donor cells, collected 180 days after TCRalphabeta/CD19-depleted stem cell transplant. The receptor set was obtained from a male patient aged 10-17 years who had a stem cell transplant for acute lymphoblastic leukemia, so the T cells may come from the graft donor.

This clonotype was detected many times. The chain links TRBV5-1 to TRBJ1-2; no definite D call. The V gene's germline CDR1 is SGHRS and CDR2 YFSETQ. V was pared by 0 bases and J by 6 bases, with 9 bases between. The CDR3 contains 13 residues. The DNA of the CDR3 is TGCGCCAGCAGCTTGGTAGGGAGAGATGGCTACACCTTC. Translated, it gives CASSLVGRDGYTF.

This clonotype was picked up many times. The chain employs TRBV6-1 and TRBJ2-7; TRBD1 matches 8 bases. The germline gives CDR1 MNHNS, CDR2 SASEGT. The CDR3 has 15 amino acids. V was pared by 1 base and J by 2 bases, with 4 bases of the junction left unmatched. The CDR3 nucleotides read TGTGCCAGCAGTGAAGGGACAGGGCCTACCTACGAGCAGTACTTC. The encoded protein is CASSEGTGPTYEQYF.